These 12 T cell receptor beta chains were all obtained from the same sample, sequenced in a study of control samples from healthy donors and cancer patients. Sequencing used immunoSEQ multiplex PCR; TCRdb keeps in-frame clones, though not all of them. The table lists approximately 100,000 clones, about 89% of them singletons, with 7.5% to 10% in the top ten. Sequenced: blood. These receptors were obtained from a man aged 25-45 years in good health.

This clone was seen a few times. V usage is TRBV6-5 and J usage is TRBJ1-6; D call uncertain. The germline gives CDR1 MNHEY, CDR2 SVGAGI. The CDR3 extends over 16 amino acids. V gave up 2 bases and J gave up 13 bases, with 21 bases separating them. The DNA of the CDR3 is TGTGCCAGCAGTTACGGGAGGTTTTCGGACTTGGGGCCCCTCCACTTT. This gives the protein CASSYGRFSDLGPLHF.

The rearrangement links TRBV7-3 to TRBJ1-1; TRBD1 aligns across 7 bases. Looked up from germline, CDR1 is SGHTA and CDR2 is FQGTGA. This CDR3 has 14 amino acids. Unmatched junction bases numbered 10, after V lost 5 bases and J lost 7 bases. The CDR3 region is CASSTTGSVGEAFF. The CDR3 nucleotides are TGTGCCAGCAGCACGACAGGGTCGGTAGGTGAAGCTTTCTTT.

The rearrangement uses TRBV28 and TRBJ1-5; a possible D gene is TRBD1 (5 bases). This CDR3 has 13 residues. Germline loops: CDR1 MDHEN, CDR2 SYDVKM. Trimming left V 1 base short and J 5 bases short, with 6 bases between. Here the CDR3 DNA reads TGTGCCAGCAGTTTATCAGGGTATCAGCCCCAGCATTTT. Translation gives CASSLSGYQPQHF.

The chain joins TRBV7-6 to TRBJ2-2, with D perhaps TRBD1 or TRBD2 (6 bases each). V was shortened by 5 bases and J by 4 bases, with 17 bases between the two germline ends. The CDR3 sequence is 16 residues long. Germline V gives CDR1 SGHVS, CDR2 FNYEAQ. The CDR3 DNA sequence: TGTGCCAGCAGCACGACTAGAGGACAGACCACCGGGGAGCTGTTTTTT. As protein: CASSTTRGQTTGELFF.

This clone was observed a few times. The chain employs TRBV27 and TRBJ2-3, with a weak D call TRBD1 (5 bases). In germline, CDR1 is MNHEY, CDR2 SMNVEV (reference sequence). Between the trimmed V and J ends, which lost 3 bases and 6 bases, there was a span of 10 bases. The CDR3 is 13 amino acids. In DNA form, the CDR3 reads TGTGCCAGCAGTTTCCAGGGTTGGGATACGCAGTATTTT. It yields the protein CASSFQGWDTQYF.

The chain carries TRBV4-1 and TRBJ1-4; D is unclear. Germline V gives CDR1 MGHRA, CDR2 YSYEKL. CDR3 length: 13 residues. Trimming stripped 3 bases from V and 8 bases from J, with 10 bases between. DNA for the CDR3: TGCGCCAGCAGCCACACATTAGGCGAAAAACTGTTTTTT. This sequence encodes CASSHTLGEKLFF.

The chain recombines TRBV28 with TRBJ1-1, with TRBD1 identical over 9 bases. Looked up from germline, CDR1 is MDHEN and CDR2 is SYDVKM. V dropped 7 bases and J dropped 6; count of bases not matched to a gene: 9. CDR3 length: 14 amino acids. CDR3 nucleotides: TGTGCCAGCATTGTACAGGGGGCAAGACCTGAAGCTTTCTTT. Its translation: CASIVQGARPEAFF.

The CDR3 region is CAISDGSPGEKLFF. In nucleotides, the CDR3 is TGTGCCATCAGTGACGGGTCCCCAGGGGAAAAACTGTTTTTT. The chain is built from TRBV10-3 and TRBJ1-4; tentatively, D is TRBD1 (5 bases). V lost 3 bases and J 8 bases, leaving 13 bases between the germline ends. This CDR3 is built from 14 residues. Germline CDR1 is ENHRY and CDR2 is SYGVKD.

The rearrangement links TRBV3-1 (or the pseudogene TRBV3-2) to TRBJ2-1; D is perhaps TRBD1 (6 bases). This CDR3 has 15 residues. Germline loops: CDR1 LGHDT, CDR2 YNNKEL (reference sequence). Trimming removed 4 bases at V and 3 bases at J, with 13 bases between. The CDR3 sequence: CASSPNRQVYNEQFF. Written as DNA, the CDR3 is TGTGCCAGCAGCCCCAACCGACAGGTCTACAATGAGCAGTTCTTC.

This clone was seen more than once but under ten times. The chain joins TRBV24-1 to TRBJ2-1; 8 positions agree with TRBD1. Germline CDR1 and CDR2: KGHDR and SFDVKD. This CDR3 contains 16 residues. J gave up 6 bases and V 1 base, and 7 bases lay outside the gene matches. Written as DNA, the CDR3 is TGTGCCACCAGTGATTTAAGGACAGGGAGGCTCAATGAGCAGTTCTTC. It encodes CATSDLRTGRLNEQFF.

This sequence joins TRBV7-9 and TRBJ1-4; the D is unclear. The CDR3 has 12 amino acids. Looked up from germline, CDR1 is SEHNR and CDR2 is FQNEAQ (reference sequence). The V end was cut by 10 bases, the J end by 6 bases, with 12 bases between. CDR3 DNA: TGTGCCACCCAGACCGTGGATGAAAAACTGTTTTTT. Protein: CATQTVDEKLFF.

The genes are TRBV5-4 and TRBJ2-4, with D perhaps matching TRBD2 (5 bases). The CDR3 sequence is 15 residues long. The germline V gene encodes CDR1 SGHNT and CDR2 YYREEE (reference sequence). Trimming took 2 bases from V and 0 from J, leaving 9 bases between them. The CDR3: CASSFDGLAKNIQYF. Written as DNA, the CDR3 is TGTGCCAGCAGCTTCGACGGACTAGCCAAAAACATTCAGTACTTC.